The rows below give T cell receptor beta chains drawn from one sample of a study of tumor-infiltrating lymphocytes in primary liver carcinoma. TCRdb fed the multiplex PCR reads into MiXCR, producing one record per CDR3 protein. The sample gives 330,000 or so distinct CDR3 sequences, approximately 64% of which show up once; 6.5% is in the top ten. The sample was peripheral blood. The receptors stem from a man aged 35 to 55 with primary liver carcinoma and hepatitis B virus infection. The CDR3 runs from the conserved cysteine through the conserved F or W. A D gene is named only where the DNA matches it firmly.

d_call j_call v_call cdr3_aa
TRBD1 TRBJ2-1 TRBV5-4 CASSLMLRQGGNEQFF
. TRBJ2-1 TRBV11-2 CTSSPPRLAPYNEQFF
. TRBJ2-7 TRBV6-6 CASNYSNRLSRTHEQYF
TRBD2 TRBJ2-7 TRBV14 CASIPRAGLAGEGYEQYF
. TRBJ2-3 TRBV6-2/TRBV6-3 CASRTTGTGTQYF
TRBD1 TRBJ2-5 TRBV28 CASSSRGLLGETQYF
. TRBJ2-2 TRBV28 CASSTKAELFF
. TRBJ2-7 TRBV11-2 CVSSLVQRKFDEQYF
. TRBJ2-5 TRBV5-1 CASSLARYSLQETQYF
. TRBJ2-5 TRBV6-2/TRBV6-3 CASSRRGEGETQYF
. TRBJ1-1 TRBV5-5 CASSRTGFRDTEAFF
. TRBJ2-1 TRBV11-2 CASSLVTIPNEQFF
. TRBJ1-6 TRBV10-3 CAISDRGTDSPLHF
. TRBJ1-2 TRBV6-5 CARSGYQTGSYTF
. TRBJ2-1 TRBV11-2 CASLEVASRKEQFF
. TRBJ1-2 TRBV11-1 CSSSLESESANYGYTF
. TRBJ1-5 TRBV30 CAWSPKDTLNQPQHF
. TRBJ2-1 TRBV15 CATGAQPRPVDEQFF
. TRBJ1-5 TRBV6-2/TRBV6-3 CASSPYSNQPQHF
. TRBJ2-2 TRBV11-1 CASSLPGHRTNTGELFF
. TRBJ2-6 TRBV6-6 CASSPSVSGADVLTF
. TRBJ1-2 TRBV5-1 CASSPHEGFYGYTF
TRBD2 TRBJ2-1 TRBV11-1 CVSSSSGSAYNEQFF
. TRBJ2-2 TRBV4-2 CASSQDLAGQGELFF
. TRBJ2-1 TRBV7-9 CASSPSNNEQFF
TRBD2 TRBJ2-7 TRBV11-2 CASSSAAGGLREQYF
TRBD1 TRBJ1-2 TRBV12-3/TRBV12-4 CANSFPGQGAGYTF
TRBD2 TRBJ2-1 TRBV12-3/TRBV12-4 CVSSSGTSGSRYNEQFF
. TRBJ2-3 TRBV10-3 CAISDGASSADTQYF
. TRBJ2-3 TRBV11-2 CASSYGGFSEKSTF
. TRBJ2-3 TRBV5-5 CASSIPLDTQYF
. TRBJ2-1 TRBV11-2 CAGSLERTVYNEQFF
TRBD2 TRBJ2-7 TRBV4-1 CASSPFSGSSYEQYF
. TRBJ2-7 TRBV11-2 CASSLDEAVIVYEQYF
TRBD2 TRBJ2-1 TRBV11-2 CTSSVPGLAVNEQLF
. TRBJ2-7 TRBV30 CAYLSGTAYEQYF
TRBD1 TRBJ2-5 TRBV5-4 CASNLKQGAETQYF
. TRBJ2-2 TRBV6-1 CASSVIRPENTGELLF
TRBD1 TRBJ2-3 TRBV29-1 CSGGPPGQGTTQYF
. TRBJ1-2 TRBV7-9 CASSLGQDKGYTF
TRBD1 TRBJ1-2 TRBV11-2 CASSHRTGAYGHTF
. TRBJ2-1 TRBV4-1 CASSQDGSWAGDHNEQFF
TRBD2 TRBJ2-3 TRBV6-2/TRBV6-3 CDSSARPRGSGSRGEYF
TRBD1 TRBJ2-2 TRBV13 CASSPTGGFRTGELFF
. TRBJ2-1 TRBV5-1 CASSLVGLGYYNEQFF
. TRBJ1-2 TRBV7-9 CASSSTETPNYGYTF
. TRBJ2-3 TRBV6-5 CATTRGRPSDTQYF
. TRBJ2-7 TRBV11-2 CARRRIGIYKQYF
. TRBJ1-4 TRBV11-2 CGSSLGFATNEELFF
TRBD1 TRBJ2-5 TRBV28 CASRESGGETQYF
TRBD2 TRBJ2-7 TRBV11-1 CASSLTSGTTYERYF
. TRBJ1-2 TRBV6-1 CASRNIRAGSNYGYTF
. TRBJ1-5 TRBV6-1 CAGSGTGSNQPQNF
TRBD1 TRBJ2-7 TRBV4-2 CASSQGTPGTGYEQYF
TRBD2 TRBJ2-1 TRBV28 CASNRGVAGGSSSYNEQFF